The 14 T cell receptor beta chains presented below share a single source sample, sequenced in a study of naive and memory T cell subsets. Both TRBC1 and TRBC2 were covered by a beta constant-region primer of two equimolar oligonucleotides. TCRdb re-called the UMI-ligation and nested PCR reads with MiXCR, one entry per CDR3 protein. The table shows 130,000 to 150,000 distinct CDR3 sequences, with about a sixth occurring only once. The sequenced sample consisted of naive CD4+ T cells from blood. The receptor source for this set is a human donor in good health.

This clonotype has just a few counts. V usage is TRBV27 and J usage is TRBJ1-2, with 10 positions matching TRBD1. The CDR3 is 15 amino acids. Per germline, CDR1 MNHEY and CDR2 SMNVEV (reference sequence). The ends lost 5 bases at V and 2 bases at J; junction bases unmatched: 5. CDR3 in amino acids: CASSSPGQGNYGYTF. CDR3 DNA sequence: TGTGCCAGCAGTAGCCCGGGACAGGGGAACTATGGCTACACCTTC.

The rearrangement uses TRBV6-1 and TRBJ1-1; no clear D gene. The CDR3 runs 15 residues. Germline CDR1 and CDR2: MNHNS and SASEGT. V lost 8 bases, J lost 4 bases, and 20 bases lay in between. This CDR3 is CASPGDFVERTEAFF. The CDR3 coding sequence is TGTGCCAGCCCCGGGGATTTTGTGGAGCGCACTGAAGCTTTCTTT.

CDR3 in DNA: TGCAGTGTAGATAAGGGGTACGCCAAAAACATTCAGTACTTC. Its translation is CSVDKGYAKNIQYF. The J gene is TRBJ2-4, the V gene TRBV20-1; possibly TRBD1 for D (5 bases). This CDR3 is 14 amino acids long. The ends were cut back, 7 bases at V and 1 base at J, with 14 bases in the middle. From germline, CDR1 is DFQATT and CDR2 SNEGSKA (reference sequence).

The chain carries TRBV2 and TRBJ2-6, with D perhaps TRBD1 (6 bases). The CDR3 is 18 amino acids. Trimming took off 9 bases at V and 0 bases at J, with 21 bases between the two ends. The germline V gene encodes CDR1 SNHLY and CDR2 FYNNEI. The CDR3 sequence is CARDLAGTSTSGANVLTF. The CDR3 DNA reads TGTGCCAGGGACCTAGCCGGGACATCAACCTCTGGGGCCAACGTCCTGACTTTC.

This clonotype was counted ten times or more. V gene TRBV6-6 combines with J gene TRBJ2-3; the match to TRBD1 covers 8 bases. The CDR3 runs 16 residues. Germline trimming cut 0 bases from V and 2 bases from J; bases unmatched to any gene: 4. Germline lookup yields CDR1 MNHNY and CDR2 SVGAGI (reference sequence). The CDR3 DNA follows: TGTGCCAGCAGTTACTCCGGACAGGGTCTCACAGATACGCAGTATTTT. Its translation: CASSYSGQGLTDTQYF.

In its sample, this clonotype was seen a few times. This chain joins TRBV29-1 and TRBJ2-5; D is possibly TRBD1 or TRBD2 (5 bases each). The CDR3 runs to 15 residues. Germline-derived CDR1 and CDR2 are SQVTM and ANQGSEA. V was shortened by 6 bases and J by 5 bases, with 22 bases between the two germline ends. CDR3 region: CSVKGLIGGSETQYF. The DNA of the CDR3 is TGCAGCGTAAAAGGTCTAATTGGGGGTTCGGAGACCCAGTACTTC.

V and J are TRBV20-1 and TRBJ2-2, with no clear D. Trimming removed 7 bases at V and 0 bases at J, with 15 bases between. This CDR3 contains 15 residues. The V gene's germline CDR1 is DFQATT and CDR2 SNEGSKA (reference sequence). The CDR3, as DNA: TGCAGTGTCCCTGGATGGTTCGCGAACACCGGGGAGCTGTTTTTT. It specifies CSVPGWFANTGELFF.

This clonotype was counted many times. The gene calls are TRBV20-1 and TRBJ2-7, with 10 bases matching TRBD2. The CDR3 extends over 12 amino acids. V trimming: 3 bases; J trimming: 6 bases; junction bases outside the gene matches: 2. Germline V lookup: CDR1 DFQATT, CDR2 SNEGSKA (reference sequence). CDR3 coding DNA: TGCAGTGCTAGGGGACTAGCGTCCGAGCAGTACTTC. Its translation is CSARGLASEQYF.

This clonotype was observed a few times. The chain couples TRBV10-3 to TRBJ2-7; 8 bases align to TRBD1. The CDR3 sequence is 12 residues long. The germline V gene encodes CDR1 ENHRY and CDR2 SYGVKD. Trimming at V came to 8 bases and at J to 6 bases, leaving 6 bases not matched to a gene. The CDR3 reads CAIGTGGFEQYF. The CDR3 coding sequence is TGTGCCATCGGAACAGGGGGTTTCGAGCAGTACTTC.

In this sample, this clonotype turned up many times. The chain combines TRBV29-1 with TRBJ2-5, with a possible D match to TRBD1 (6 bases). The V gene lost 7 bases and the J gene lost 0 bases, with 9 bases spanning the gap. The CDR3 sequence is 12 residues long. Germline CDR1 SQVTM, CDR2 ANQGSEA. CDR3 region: CSENRDQETQYF. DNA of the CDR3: TGCAGCGAGAACAGGGACCAAGAGACCCAGTACTTC.

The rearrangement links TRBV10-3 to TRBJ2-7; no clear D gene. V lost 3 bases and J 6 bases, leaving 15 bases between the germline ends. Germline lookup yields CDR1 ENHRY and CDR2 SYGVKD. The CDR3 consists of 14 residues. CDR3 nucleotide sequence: TGTGCCATCAGTGACCGTCGAGGTACTACCGAGCAGTACTTC. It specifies CAISDRRGTTEQYF.

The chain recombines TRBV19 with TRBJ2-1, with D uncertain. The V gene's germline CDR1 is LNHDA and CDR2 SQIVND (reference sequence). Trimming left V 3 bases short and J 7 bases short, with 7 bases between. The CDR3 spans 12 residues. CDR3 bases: TGTGCCAGTAGTATGGGATTTAATGAGCAGTTCTTC. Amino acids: CASSMGFNEQFF.

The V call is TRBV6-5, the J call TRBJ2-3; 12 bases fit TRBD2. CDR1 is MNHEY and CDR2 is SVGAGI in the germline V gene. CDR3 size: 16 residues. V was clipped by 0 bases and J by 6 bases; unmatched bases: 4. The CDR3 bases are TGTGCCAGCAGTTACTCGGGGCTAGCGGGAGGGGATACGCAGTATTTT. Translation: CASSYSGLAGGDTQYF.

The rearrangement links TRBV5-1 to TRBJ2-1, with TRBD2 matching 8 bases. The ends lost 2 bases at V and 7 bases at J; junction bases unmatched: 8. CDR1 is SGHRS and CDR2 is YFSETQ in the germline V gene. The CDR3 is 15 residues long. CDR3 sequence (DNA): TGCGCCAGCAGCTTCGTTAGCGGGACTGAGAATGAGCAGTTCTTC. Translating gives CASSFVSGTENEQFF.